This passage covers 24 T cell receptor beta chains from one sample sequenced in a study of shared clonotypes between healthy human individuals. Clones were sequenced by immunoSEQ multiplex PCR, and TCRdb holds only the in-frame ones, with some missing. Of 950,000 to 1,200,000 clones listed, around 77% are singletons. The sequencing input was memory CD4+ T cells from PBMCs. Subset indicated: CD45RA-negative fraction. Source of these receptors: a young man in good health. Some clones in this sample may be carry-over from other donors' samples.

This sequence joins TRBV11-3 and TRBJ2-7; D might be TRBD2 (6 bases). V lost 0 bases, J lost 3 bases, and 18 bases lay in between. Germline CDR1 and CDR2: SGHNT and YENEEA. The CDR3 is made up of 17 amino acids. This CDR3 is CASSLDMGEVVFYEQYF. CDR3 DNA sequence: TGTGCCAGCAGCTTAGATATGGGGGAGGTGGTATTCTACGAGCAGTACTTC.

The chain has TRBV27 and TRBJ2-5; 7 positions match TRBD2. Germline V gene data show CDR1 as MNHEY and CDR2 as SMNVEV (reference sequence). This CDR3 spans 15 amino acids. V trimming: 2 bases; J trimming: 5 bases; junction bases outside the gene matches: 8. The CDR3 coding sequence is TGTGCCAGCAGTTTAGGGTGGGAGGGCCGCGAGACCCAGTACTTC. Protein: CASSLGWEGRETQYF.

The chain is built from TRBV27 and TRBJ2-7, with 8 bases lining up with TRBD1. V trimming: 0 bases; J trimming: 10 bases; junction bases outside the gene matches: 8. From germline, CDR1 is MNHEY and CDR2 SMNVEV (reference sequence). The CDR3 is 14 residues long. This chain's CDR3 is CASSLSGQGAGQYF. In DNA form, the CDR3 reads TGTGCCAGCAGTTTATCTGGGCAGGGGGCGGGACAGTACTTC.

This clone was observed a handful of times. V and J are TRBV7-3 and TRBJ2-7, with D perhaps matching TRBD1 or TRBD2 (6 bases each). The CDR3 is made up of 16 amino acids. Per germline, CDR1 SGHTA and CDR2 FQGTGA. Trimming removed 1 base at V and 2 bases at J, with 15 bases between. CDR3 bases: TGTGCCAGCAGCTTAAATGGGGGGCTAGGGACCTACGAGCAGTACTTC. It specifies CASSLNGGLGTYEQYF. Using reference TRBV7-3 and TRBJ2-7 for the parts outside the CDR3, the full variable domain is GAGVSQTPSNKVTEKGKYVELRCDPISGHTALYWYRQSLGQGPEFLIYFQGTGAADDSGLPNDRFFAVRPEGSVSTLKIQRTERGDSAVYLCASSLNGGLGTYEQYFGPGTRLTVT.

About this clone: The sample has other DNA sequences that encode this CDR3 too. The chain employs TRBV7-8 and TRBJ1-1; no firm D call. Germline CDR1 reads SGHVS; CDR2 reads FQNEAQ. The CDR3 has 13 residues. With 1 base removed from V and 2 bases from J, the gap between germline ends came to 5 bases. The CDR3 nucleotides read TGTGCCAGCAGCTTAGTCGTCAACACTGAAGCTTTCTTT. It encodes CASSLVVNTEAFF.

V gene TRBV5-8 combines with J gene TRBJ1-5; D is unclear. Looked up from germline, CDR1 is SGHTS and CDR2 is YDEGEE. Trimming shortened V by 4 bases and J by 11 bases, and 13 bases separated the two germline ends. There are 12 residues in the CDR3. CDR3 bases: TGTGCCAGCAGCATTCAAAAGAGGACCCAGCATTTT. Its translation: CASSIQKRTQHF.

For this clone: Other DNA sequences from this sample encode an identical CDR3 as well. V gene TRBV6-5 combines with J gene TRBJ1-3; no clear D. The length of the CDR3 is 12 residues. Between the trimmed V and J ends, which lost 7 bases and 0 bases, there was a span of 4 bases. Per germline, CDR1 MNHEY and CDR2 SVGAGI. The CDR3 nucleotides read TGTGCCAGCACAGCCTCTGGAAACACCATATATTTT. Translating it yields CASTASGNTIYF.

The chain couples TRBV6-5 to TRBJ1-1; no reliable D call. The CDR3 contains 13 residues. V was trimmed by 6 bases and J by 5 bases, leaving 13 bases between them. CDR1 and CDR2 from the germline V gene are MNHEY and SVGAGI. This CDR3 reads CASRNPGETEAFF. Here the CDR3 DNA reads TGTGCCAGCAGAAATCCCGGGGAAACTGAAGCTTTCTTT.

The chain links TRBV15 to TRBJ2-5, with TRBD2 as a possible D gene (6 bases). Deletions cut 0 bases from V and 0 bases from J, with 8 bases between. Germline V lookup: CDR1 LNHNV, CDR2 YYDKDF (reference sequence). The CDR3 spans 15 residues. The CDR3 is CATSRDRDYQETQYF. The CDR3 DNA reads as TGTGCCACCAGCAGAGATCGGGACTACCAAGAGACCCAGTACTTC. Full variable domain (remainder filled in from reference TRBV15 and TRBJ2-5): DAMVIQNPRYQVTQFGKPVTLSCSQTLNHNVMYWYQQKSSQAPKLLFHYYDKDFNNEADTPDNFQSRRPNTSFCFLDIRSPGLGDTAMYLCATSRDRDYQETQYFGPGTRLLVL.

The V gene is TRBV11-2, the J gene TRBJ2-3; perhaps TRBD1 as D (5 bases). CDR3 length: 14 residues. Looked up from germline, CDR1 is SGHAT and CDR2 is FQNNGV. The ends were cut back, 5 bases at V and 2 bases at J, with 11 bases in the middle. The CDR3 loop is CASSPQVNTDTQYF. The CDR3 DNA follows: TGTGCCAGCAGCCCACAGGTGAACACAGATACGCAGTATTTT.

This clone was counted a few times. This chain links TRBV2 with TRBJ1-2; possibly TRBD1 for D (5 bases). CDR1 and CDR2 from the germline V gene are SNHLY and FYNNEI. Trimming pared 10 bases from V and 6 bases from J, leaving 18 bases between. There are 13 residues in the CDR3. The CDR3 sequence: CANSGTSINGYTF. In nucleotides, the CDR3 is TGTGCCAACTCCGGGACTTCAATCAATGGCTACACCTTC. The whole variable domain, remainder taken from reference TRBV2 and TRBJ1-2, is EPEVTQTPSHQVTQMGQEVILRCVPISNHLYFYWYRQILGQKVEFLVSFYNNEISEKSEIFDDQFSVERPDGSNFTLKIRSTKLEDSAMYFCANSGTSINGYTFGSGTRLTVV.

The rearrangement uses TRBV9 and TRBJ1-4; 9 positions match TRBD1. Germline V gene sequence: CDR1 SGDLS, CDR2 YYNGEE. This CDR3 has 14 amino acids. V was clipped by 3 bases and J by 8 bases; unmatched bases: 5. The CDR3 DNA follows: TGTGCCAGCAGCGCGGGACAGGGTCGGGAAAAACTGTTTTTT. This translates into CASSAGQGREKLFF.

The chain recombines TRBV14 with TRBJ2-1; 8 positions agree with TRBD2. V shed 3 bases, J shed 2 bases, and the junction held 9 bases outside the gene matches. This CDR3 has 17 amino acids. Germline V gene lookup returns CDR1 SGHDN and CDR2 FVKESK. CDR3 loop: CASSHLPGTRAYNEQFF. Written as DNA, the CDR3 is TGTGCCAGCAGCCATCTCCCAGGGACTAGAGCCTACAATGAGCAGTTCTTC.

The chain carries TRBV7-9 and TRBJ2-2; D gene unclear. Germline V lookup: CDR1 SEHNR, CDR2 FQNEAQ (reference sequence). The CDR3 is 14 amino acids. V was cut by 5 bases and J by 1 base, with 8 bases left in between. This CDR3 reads CASSIWQNTGELFF. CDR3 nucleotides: TGTGCCAGCAGCATTTGGCAGAACACCGGGGAGCTGTTTTTT.

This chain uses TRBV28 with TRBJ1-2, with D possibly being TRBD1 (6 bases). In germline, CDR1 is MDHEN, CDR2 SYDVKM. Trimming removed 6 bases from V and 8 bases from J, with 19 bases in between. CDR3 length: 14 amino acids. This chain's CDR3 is CASSSTGTYHGYTF. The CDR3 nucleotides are TGTGCCAGCAGCTCCACAGGGACCTACCACGGCTACACCTTC.

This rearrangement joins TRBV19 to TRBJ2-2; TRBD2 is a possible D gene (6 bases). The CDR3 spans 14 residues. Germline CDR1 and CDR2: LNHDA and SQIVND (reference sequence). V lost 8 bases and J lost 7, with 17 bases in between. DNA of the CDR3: TGTGCCAGTTCCGGGACTGTGGTGATCGGGGAGCTGTTTTTT. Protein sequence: CASSGTVVIGELFF.

As DNA, the CDR3 is TGTGCCAGCTCACCAAGCCCAGACAGCTATAGTGGCTACACCTTC. Its translation: CASSPSPDSYSGYTF. The rearrangement uses TRBV18 and TRBJ1-2, with TRBD1 as a possible D gene (5 bases). Between the trimmed V and J ends, which lost 2 bases and 7 bases, there was a span of 17 bases. This CDR3 is built from 15 residues. CDR1 KGHSH and CDR2 LQKENI come from the germline V gene.

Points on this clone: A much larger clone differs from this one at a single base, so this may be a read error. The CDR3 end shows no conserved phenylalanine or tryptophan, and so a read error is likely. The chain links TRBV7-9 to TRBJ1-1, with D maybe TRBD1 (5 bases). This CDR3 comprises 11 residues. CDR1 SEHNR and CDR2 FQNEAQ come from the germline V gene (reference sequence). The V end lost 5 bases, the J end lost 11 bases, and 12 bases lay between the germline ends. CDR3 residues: CASSPDSKAFI. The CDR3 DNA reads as TGTGCCAGCAGCCCCGACAGTAAGGCTTTCATT.

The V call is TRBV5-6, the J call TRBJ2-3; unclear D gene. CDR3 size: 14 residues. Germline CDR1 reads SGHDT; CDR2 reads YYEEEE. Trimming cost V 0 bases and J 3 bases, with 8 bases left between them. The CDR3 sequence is CASSLAGKTDTQYF. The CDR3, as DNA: TGTGCCAGCAGCTTGGCTGGGAAAACAGATACGCAGTATTTT.

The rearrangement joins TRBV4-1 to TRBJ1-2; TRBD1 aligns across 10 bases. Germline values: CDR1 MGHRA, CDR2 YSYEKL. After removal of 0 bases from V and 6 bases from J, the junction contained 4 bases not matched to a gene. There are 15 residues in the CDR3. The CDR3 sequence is CASSQDTGQGNGYTF. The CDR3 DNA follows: TGCGCCAGCAGCCAAGATACGGGACAGGGGAATGGCTACACCTTC.

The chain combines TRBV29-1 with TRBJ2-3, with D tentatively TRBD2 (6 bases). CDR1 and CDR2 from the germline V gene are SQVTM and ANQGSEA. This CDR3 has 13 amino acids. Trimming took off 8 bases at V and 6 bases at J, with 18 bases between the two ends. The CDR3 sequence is CSHYTSSRDTQYF. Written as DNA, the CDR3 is TGCAGCCACTACACTAGCAGTCGGGATACGCAGTATTTT.

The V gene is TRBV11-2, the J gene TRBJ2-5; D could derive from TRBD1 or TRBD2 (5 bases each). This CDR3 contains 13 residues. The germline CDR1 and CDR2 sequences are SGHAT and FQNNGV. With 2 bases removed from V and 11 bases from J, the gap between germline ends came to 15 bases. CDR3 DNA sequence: TGTGCCAGCAGCTTATTTGACCGGGACCGGCAGTACTTC. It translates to CASSLFDRDRQYF.

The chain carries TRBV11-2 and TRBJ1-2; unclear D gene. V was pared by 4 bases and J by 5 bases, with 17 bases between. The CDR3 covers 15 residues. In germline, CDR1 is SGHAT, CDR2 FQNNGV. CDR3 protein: CASSSRRAGNYGYTF. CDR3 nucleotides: TGTGCCAGCAGCTCTAGACGGGCGGGAAATTATGGCTACACCTTC.

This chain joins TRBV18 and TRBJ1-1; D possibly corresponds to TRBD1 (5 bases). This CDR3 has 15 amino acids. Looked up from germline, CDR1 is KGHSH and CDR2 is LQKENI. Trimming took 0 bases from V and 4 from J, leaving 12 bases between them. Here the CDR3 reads CASSPPDSSTTEAFF. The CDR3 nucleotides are TGTGCCAGCTCACCACCCGACAGTTCAACCACTGAAGCTTTCTTT.